The present T cell receptor (beta chain) was sequenced within a study of T cells in Graves' hyperthyroidism and ophthalmopathy. Study results and caveats: Ophthalmopathy could be told apart from stable hyperthyroidism with a 13 V-J model. Most thyroid clonotypes expanded above 0.001 appeared in blood too.

Regarding this clonotype: Its antigen is unidentified.

V lost 5 bases, J lost 5 bases, and 16 bases lay in between. Germline values: CDR1 SGHNT, CDR2 YENEEA. The CDR3 is 15 residues long. Blood sampling occurred at first hyperthyroidism diagnosis, ahead of any ophthalmopathy symptoms. The CDR3 regions of TCR beta were amplified from RNA transcripts. Carried out on the TCR CDR3, a first-round RT-PCR used the HTBI primer set. MiXCR was run by TCRdb on the multiplex PCR reads, yielding one entry per CDR3 protein. The data hold roughly 380,000 distinct CDR3 sequences, with approximately 12% observed a single time. Sequencing input: blood. The chain is built from TRBV11-3 and TRBJ2-1; D is unclear. The sequence came from a young man with Graves' hyperthyroidism that later progressed to Graves' ophthalmopathy. CDR3 DNA: TGTGCCAGCAGCGGAGTGGAGACATACGACAATGAGCAGTTCTTC. It translates to CASSGVETYDNEQFF. The full variable domain, in which reference TRBV11-3 and TRBJ2-1 provide the parts outside the CDR3, is EAGVVQSPRYKIIEKKQPVAFWCNPISGHNTLYWYLQNLGQGPELLIRYENEEAVDDSQLPKDRFSAERLKGVDSTLKIQPAELGDSAVYLCASSGVETYDNEQFFGPGTRLTVL.